This is a list of T cell receptor beta chains from one sample in a study of blood T cell repertoires in COVID-19. Only in-frame clones appear in the TCRdb table, and some are missing; sequencing was by immunoSEQ multiplex PCR. The repertoire holds 170,000 or so clones, with approximately 86% as singletons. Material: peripheral blood. Source of these receptors: a man in his sixties with COVID-19, enrolled during active disease. Both conserved end residues are part of each CDR3. Fields, in order: clone size, V gene, D gene, J gene, CDR3 protein, CDR3 DNA. The D gene is left open where the match is weak. Clone size is not always given. Where it is, it says once, few, many or a class for expanded clones.

NA,TRBV29-1,TRBD2,TRBJ2-1,CSVLGLAGGVVFF,TGCAGCGTCCTGGGACTAGCGGGAGGGGTTGTGTTCTTC
NA,TRBV29-1,NA,TRBJ1-1,CSVVGDKNTEAFF,TGCAGCGTTGTCGGGGACAAAAACACTGAAGCTTTCTTT
NA,TRBV11-2,TRBD2,TRBJ2-1,CASSLGPAGVGDEQFF,TGTGCCAGCAGCTTAGGTCCAGCGGGAGTTGGGGATGAGCAGTTCTTC
NA,TRBV3-1/TRBV3-2,NA,TRBJ2-2,CASSQVRGTGELFF,TGTGCCAGCAGCCAAGTACGAGGGACCGGGGAGCTGTTTTTT
NA,TRBV29-1,TRBD1,TRBJ1-4,CSVEYGTGGEKLFF,TGCAGCGTTGAATACGGGACAGGGGGAGAAAAACTGTTTTTT
NA,TRBV19,NA,TRBJ1-2,CASKDSSAYGYTF,TGTGCCAGTAAGGACTCGAGCGCATATGGCTACACCTTC
NA,TRBV7-2,NA,TRBJ1-4,CASSFPFEKLFF,TGTGCCAGCAGCTTCCCCTTTGAAAAACTGTTTTTT
NA,TRBV11-2,NA,TRBJ1-1,CASSLQTENTEAFF,TGTGCCAGCAGCCTACAAACAGAGAACACTGAAGCTTTCTTT
NA,TRBV28,NA,TRBJ1-2,CASSSNLGLGLGGYTF,TGTGCCAGCAGTTCCAATCTTGGACTGGGGTTGGGGGGCTACACCTTC
once,TRBV25-1,TRBD1,TRBJ1-2,CASRSSGQGGGYTF,TGTGCCAGCAGGAGCTCGGGACAGGGAGGTGGCTACACCTTC
NA,TRBV15,NA,TRBJ2-2,CATSRGGGTGELFF,TGTGCCACCAGCCGGGGAGGGGGCACCGGGGAGCTGTTTTTT
NA,TRBV6-5,NA,TRBJ1-1,CASSLIVNTEAFF,TGTGCCAGCAGTTTGATAGTGAACACTGAAGCTTTCTTT
NA,TRBV7-2,TRBD1,TRBJ2-1,CASSHQSGTVNNEQFF,TGTGCCAGCAGCCACCAATCCGGGACAGTTAACAATGAGCAGTTCTTC
NA,TRBV6-5,NA,TRBJ1-2,CASRLLTGNGYTF,TGTGCCAGCCGTCTACTTACGGGGAATGGCTACACCTTC
NA,TRBV18,TRBD1,TRBJ1-6,CASSVDRGGSPLHF,TGTGCCAGCTCGGTAGACAGGGGCGGTTCACCCCTCCACTTT
NA,TRBV7-2,NA,TRBJ1-1,CASSSQVMLTEAFF,TGTGCCAGCAGCTCACAGGTGATGCTAACTGAAGCTTTCTTT
NA,TRBV24-1,NA,TRBJ2-1,CATSDPRTTTNEQFF,TGTGCCACCAGTGATCCCAGGACAACTACCAATGAGCAGTTCTTC
NA,TRBV14,NA,TRBJ1-3,CASSQQGSSGNTIYF,TGTGCCAGCAGCCAGCAGGGGAGCTCTGGAAACACCATATATTTT
NA,TRBV6-6,TRBD2,TRBJ2-7,CASSARLAGGPYEQYF,TGTGCCAGCAGTGCCCGACTAGCGGGAGGGCCTTACGAGCAGTACTTC
NA,TRBV7-3,TRBD2,TRBJ2-1,CASSPGRVTEQFF,TGTGCCAGCAGCCCTGGGAGGGTAACTGAGCAGTTCTTC
NA,TRBV2,NA,TRBJ1-2,CASSYDSSAGYTF,TGTGCCAGCAGTTATGACAGTTCGGCTGGCTACACCTTC
NA,TRBV28,NA,TRBJ1-1,CASSISLGEAFF,TGTGCCAGCAGTATATCCCTAGGTGAAGCTTTCTTT
NA,TRBV12-3/TRBV12-4,NA,TRBJ1-2,CASSLSLYGYTF,TGTGCCAGCAGTTTGTCCTTGTATGGCTACACCTTC
NA,TRBV28,TRBD1,TRBJ2-7,CASSFERQGGYEQYF,TGTGCCAGCAGTTTTGAGAGACAGGGGGGCTACGAGCAGTACTTC
NA,TRBV15,NA,TRBJ1-4,CATSRDWGEGEKLFF,TGTGCCACCAGCAGAGATTGGGGGGAGGGTGAAAAACTGTTTTTT
NA,TRBV19,TRBD1,TRBJ1-2,CASSSLQGAGNYGYTF,TGTGCCAGTAGTTCACTACAGGGGGCCGGTAACTATGGCTACACCTTC
NA,TRBV6-5,NA,TRBJ2-7,CASSDRLYEQYF,TGTGCCAGCAGCGACAGGCTCTACGAGCAGTACTTC
NA,TRBV19,TRBD1,TRBJ1-2,CASTLDRLFKGYTF,TGTGCCAGTACCTTGGACAGGCTGTTTAAAGGCTACACCTTC
NA,TRBV7-8,TRBD1,TRBJ1-2,CASSLGGSGGPNYGYTF,TGTGCCAGCAGCTTAGGGGGGTCAGGGGGACCTAACTATGGCTACACCTTC
NA,TRBV24-1,TRBD1,TRBJ1-4,CATSDSGGSQEKLFF,TGTGCCACCAGTGATTCAGGGGGCTCTCAAGAAAAACTGTTTTTT
NA,TRBV15,TRBD2,TRBJ2-1,CATSRGLAGSNEQFF,TGTGCCACCAGCAGGGGACTAGCGGGATCCAATGAGCAGTTCTTC
NA,TRBV5-1,TRBD1,TRBJ1-2,CASSERPTGAGGYTF,TGCGCCAGCAGCGAACGACCTACAGGGGCTGGTGGCTACACCTTC
once,TRBV29-1,TRBD2,TRBJ2-7,CSVERGLANEQYF,TGCAGCGTTGAGAGGGGACTAGCTAACGAGCAGTACTTC
NA,TRBV7-2,TRBD2,TRBJ2-4,CASSLAGSGGANKNIQYF,TGTGCCAGCAGCTTAGCGGGGAGCGGGGGGGCGAACAAAAACATTCAGTACTTC
NA,TRBV6-4,TRBD1,TRBJ2-3,CASSERGRLGTDTQYF,TGTGCCAGCAGTGAAAGGGGGCGTTTAGGCACAGATACGCAGTATTTT
NA,TRBV18,TRBD1,TRBJ1-3,CASSRVTGGASGNTIYF,TGTGCCAGCTCACGTGTGACAGGGGGCGCATCTGGAAACACCATATATTTT
NA,TRBV5-1,NA,TRBJ2-1,CASSYLPTRNLGNEQFF,TGCGCCAGCAGCTACCTACCTACTAGGAATTTAGGCAATGAGCAGTTCTTC
NA,TRBV15,TRBD2,TRBJ2-7,CATSRDRGLDEQYF,TGTGCCACCAGCAGAGATCGAGGACTAGACGAGCAGTACTTC
NA,TRBV4-3,TRBD2,TRBJ2-7,CASSQESSLSGRLEQYF,TGCGCCAGCAGCCAAGAGTCATCCCTTAGCGGGAGGCTCGAGCAGTACTTC
NA,TRBV27,NA,TRBJ2-7,CASGTYLNSYEQYF,TGTGCCAGCGGGACTTACCTAAACTCCTACGAGCAGTACTTC
NA,TRBV7-9,TRBD1,TRBJ2-1,CASSLEDRGFISYNEQFF,TGTGCCAGCAGCTTAGAGGACAGGGGATTCATCTCCTACAATGAGCAGTTCTTC
NA,TRBV28,NA,TRBJ2-5,CASSLYSGNQETQYF,TGTGCCAGCAGTTTATATTCGGGGAACCAAGAGACCCAGTACTTC
NA,TRBV4-3,NA,TRBJ2-3,CASSQDPTNADTQYF,TGCGCCAGCAGCCAAGATCCGACTAATGCAGATACGCAGTATTTT
NA,TRBV19,NA,TRBJ1-1,CASSIEHGGRADTEAFF,TGTGCCAGTAGTATAGAGCACGGTGGGAGGGCGGACACTGAAGCTTTCTTT
NA,TRBV11-3,NA,TRBJ1-1,CASSLDPGGARVTEAFF,TGTGCCAGCAGCTTAGACCCCGGGGGGGCACGGGTTACTGAAGCTTTCTTT
once,TRBV3-1/TRBV3-2,TRBD2,TRBJ2-3,CASSLHTLAGSSTDTQYF,TGTGCCAGCAGCCTACACACACTAGCGGGGAGTAGCACAGATACGCAGTATTTT